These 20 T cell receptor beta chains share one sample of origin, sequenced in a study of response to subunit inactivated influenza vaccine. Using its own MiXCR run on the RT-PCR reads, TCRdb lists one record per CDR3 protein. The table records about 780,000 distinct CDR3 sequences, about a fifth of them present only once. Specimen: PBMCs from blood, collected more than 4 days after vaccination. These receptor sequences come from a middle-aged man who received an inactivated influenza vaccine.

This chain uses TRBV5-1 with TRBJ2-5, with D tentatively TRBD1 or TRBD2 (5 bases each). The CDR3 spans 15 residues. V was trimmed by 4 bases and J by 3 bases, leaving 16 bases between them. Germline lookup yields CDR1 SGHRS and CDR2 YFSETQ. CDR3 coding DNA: TGCGCCAGCAGCACAACCGGGACGTCGGAAGAGACCCAGTACTTC. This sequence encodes CASSTTGTSEETQYF.

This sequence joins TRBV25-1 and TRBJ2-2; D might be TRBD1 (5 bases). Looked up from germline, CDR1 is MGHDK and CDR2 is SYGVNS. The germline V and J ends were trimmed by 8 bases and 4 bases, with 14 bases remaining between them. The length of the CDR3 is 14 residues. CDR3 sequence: CASGPRQPTGELFF. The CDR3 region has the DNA TGTGCCAGCGGACCAAGACAGCCCACCGGGGAGCTGTTTTTT. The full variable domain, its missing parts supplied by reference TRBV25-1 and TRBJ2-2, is EADIYQTPRYLVIGTGKKITLECSQTMGHDKMYWYQQDPGMELHLIHYSYGVNSTEKGDLSSESTVSRIRTEHFPLTLESARPSHTSQYLCASGPRQPTGELFFGEGSRLTVL.

The CDR3 nucleotides are TGTGCCAGCAGCTCGAGACAGAGCCTCACTGAAGCTTTCTTT. Residues: CASSSRQSLTEAFF. V gene TRBV7-2 combines with J gene TRBJ1-1; D possibly corresponds to TRBD1 (5 bases). This CDR3 is built from 14 residues. Trimming cost V 4 bases and J 4 bases, with 13 bases left between them. Germline lookup yields CDR1 SGHTA and CDR2 FQGNSA. The whole variable domain, filled in from reference TRBV7-2 and TRBJ1-1, reads GAGVSQSPSNKVTEKGKDVELRCDPISGHTALYWYRQSLGQGLEFLIYFQGNSAPDKSGLPSDRFSAERTGGSVSTLTIQRTQQEDSAVYLCASSSRQSLTEAFFGQGTRLTVV.

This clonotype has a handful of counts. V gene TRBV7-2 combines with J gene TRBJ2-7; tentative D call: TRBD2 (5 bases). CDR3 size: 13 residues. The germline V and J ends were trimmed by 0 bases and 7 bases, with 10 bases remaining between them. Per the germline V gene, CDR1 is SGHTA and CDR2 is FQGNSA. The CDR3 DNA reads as TGTGCCAGCAGCTTAGCTGTACAGCGGGAGCAGTACTTC. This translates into CASSLAVQREQYF.

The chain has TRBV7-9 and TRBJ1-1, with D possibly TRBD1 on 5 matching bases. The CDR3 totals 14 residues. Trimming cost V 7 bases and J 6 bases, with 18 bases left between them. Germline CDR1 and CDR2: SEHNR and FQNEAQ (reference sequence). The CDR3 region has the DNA TGTGCCAGCACCCCTGACGTTCAGGGAGCTGAAGCTTTCTTT. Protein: CASTPDVQGAEAFF.

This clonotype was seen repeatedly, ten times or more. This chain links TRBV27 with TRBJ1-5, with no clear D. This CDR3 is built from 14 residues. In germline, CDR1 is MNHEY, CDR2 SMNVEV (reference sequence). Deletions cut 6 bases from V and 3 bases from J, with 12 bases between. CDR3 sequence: CASRSAETNQPQHF. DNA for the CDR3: TGTGCCAGCAGGAGTGCGGAGACCAATCAGCCCCAGCATTTT.

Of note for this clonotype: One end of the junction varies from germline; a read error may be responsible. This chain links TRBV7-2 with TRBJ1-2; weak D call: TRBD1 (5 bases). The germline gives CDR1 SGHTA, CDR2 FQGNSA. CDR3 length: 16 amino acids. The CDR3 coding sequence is TGTGCCATCAGCTTAGGTTTAGTGAGGGGCAAAGATGGCTACACCTTC. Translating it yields CAISLGLVRGKDGYTF.

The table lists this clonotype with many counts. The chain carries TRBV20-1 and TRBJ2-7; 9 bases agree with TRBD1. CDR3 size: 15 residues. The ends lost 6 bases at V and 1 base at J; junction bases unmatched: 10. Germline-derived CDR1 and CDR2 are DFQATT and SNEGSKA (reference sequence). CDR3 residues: CSAEPDRGPSYEQYF. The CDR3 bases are TGCAGTGCCGAACCGGACAGGGGCCCTTCCTACGAGCAGTACTTC.

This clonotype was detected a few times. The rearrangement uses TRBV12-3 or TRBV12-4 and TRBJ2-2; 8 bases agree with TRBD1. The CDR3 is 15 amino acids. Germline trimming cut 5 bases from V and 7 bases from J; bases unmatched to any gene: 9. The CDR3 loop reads CASSLLQGGGGELFF. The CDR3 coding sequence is TGTGCCAGCAGTCTACTACAGGGGGGAGGCGGGGAGCTGTTTTTT.

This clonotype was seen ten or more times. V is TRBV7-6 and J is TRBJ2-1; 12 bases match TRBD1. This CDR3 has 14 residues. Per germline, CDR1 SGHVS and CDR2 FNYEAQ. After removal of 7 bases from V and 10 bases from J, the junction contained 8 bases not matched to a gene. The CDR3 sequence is CASNPGQGAREQFF. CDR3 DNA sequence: TGTGCCAGCAACCCGGGACAGGGGGCAAGAGAGCAGTTCTTC.

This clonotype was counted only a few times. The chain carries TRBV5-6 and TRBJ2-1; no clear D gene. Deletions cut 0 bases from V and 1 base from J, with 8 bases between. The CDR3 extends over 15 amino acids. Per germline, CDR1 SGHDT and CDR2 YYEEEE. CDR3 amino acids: CASSLGLRSYNEQFF. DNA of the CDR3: TGTGCCAGCAGCTTGGGCCTCCGTTCCTACAATGAGCAGTTCTTC.

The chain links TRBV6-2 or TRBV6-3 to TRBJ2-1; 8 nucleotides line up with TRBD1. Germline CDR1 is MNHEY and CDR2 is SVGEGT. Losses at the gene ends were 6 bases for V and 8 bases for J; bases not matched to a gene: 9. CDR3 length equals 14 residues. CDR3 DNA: TGTGCCAGCAGCGCTGACAGGGGTAGGCATGAGCAGTTCTTC. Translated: CASSADRGRHEQFF.

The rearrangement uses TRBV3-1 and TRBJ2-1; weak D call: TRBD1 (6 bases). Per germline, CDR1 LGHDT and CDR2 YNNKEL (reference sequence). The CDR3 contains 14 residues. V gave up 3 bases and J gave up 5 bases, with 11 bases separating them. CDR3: CASSHQDRNNEQFF. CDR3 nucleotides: TGTGCCAGCAGCCACCAAGACAGGAACAATGAGCAGTTCTTC.

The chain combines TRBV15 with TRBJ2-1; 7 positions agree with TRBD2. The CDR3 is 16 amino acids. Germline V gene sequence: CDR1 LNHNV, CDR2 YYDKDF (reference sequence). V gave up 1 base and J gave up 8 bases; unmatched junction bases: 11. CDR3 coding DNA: TGTGCCACCAGCAGAGGGGCTAGCGGTCGGAGAGATGAGCAGTTCTTC. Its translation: CATSRGASGRRDEQFF.

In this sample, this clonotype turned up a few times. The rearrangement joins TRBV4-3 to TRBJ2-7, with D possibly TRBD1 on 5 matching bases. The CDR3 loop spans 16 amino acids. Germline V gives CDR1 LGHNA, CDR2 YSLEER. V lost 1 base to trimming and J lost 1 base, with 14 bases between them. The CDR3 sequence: CASSQGHWGRSYEQYF. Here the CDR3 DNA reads TGCGCCAGCAGCCAAGGGCATTGGGGCAGATCCTACGAGCAGTACTTC.

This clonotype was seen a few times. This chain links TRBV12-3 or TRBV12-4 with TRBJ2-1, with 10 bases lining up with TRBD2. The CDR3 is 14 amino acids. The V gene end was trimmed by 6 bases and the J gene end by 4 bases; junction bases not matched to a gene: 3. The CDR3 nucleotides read TGTGCCAGCAGAGGGACTAGCGTATACAATGAGCAGTTCTTC. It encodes CASRGTSVYNEQFF.

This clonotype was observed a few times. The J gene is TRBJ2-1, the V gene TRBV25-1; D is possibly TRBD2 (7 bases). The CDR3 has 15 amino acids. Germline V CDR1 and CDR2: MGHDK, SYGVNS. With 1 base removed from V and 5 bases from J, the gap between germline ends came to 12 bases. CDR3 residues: CASSEWAGAHNEQFF. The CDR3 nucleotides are TGTGCCAGCAGTGAATGGGCGGGGGCCCACAATGAGCAGTTCTTC.

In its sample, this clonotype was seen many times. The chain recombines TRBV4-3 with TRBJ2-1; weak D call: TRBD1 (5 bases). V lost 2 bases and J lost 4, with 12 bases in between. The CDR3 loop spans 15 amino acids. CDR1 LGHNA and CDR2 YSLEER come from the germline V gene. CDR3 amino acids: CASSQRGIGYNEQFF. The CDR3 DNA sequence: TGCGCCAGCAGCCAAAGGGGAATTGGTTACAATGAGCAGTTCTTC.

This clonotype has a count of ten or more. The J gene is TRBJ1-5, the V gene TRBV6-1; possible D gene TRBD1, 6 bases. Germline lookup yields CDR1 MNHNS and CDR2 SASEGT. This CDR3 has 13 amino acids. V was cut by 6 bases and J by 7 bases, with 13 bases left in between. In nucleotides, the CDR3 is TGTGCCAGCAGAAAGGGCAGGGGACAGCCCCAGCATTTT. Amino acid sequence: CASRKGRGQPQHF.

CDR3 coding DNA: TGTGCCAGCAGCTTGTCGGTGAGGAGCGACTATGGCTACACCTTC. Translation: CASSLSVRSDYGYTF. This chain uses TRBV5-6 with TRBJ1-2, with unresolved D. V lost 1 base and J lost 3, with 13 bases in between. The germline gives CDR1 SGHDT, CDR2 YYEEEE. The CDR3 spans 15 residues.